The T cell receptor (beta chain) described here comes from a study of blood T cell repertoires in COVID-19. Overall study context: Spain, Italy and the United States supplied samples that represented acute and convalescent COVID-19. In each case, the material was cDNA or gDNA derived from T cells, B-cell-depleted T cells, or PBMCs.

Methods used by the authors: Estimates of nucleated cell counts were drawn from the amplification of reference gene primers. Sequencing used immunoSEQ multiplex PCR; TCRdb keeps in-frame clones, though not all of them. That table is the source of V, J and clone size, and D and trimming were worked out from the DNA. The data hold roughly 70,000 clones, with about nine tenths observed a single time. The CDR3 has 13 residues. The germline gives CDR1 MNHNS, CDR2 SASEGT. Trimming left V 2 bases short and J 0 bases short, with 4 bases between. Sequenced input: peripheral blood. The chain carries TRBV6-1 and TRBJ1-1; D ambiguous. This TCR came from a man aged 45-60 years with acute or convalescent COVID-19. The CDR3 DNA is TGTGCCAGCAGTGAAACAGTGAACACTGAAGCTTTCTTT. It yields the protein CASSETVNTEAFF.